Described below is a single T cell receptor (beta chain) sequence and its context. What it binds is unknown. Template switching added a universal primer site, and cDNA bore unique molecular identifiers. One entry per CDR3 protein results from TCRdb running MiXCR on the 5' RACE reads. This sample has about 290,000 distinct CDR3 sequences, with 9.5% found just once. This entry is derived from a study of identical twins. Overall study results and limits: Recombination models fit unrelated individuals' TCR alpha sharing but underestimated twins'. Analyses of zero insertions could be partly confounded by invariant MAIT and iNKT cells.

V was cut by 0 bases and J by 0 bases, with 13 bases left in between. The CDR3 is made up of 17 amino acids. Germline CDR1 reads SGHRS; CDR2 reads YFSETQ. The same data also went into a second study, on yellow fever vaccine responses in identical twins.

This chain connects TRBV5-1 to TRBJ2-1; tentative D call: TRBD2 (6 bases). Sequencing was carried out using CD8+ T cells sorted from blood. The clonotype was recovered from a woman under 30 in good health. The CDR3 loop reads CASSLAQRAHSYNEQFF. CDR3 bases: TGCGCCAGCAGCTTGGCCCAGCGGGCCCACTCCTACAATGAGCAGTTCTTC.